The sequence of this TCR beta chain was determined in a study of blood T cell repertoires in COVID-19. Looking at the study overall: Collection of acute and convalescent COVID-19 samples took place in the United States, Italy and Spain.

The data were produced by immunoSEQ multiplex PCR, yet TCRdb's version contains in-frame clones alone and is incomplete. Counted here are fewer than 400,000 clones, approximately 81% occurring once; the ten biggest clones make up around 2%. This clonotype originated in a woman in her twenties or thirties who had been exposed to COVID-19. The sample taken for sequencing was PBMCs or T cells enriched from blood (not recorded which).

CDR3 sequence (DNA): TGCGCCAGCAGCTCCCGTGGGCGGGGTTCGAACACTGAAGCTTTCTTT. This translates into CASSSRGRGSNTEAFF. The chain links TRBV5-1 to TRBJ1-1, with D unresolved. The length of the CDR3 is 16 residues. V lost 3 bases and J lost 1, with 16 bases in between. CDR1 is SGHRS and CDR2 is YFSETQ in the germline V gene. Filled out from reference TRBV5-1 and TRBJ1-1, the complete variable domain reads KAGVTQTPRYLIKTRGQQVTLSCSPISGHRSVSWYQQTPGQGLQFLFEYFSETQRNKGNFPGRFSGRQFSNSRSEMNVSTLELGDSALYLCASSSRGRGSNTEAFFGQGTRLTVV.